This entry describes one TCR beta chain. This entry is derived from a study of T cell changes during pregnancy in multiple sclerosis. Looked up from germline, CDR1 is DFQATT and CDR2 is SNEGSKA (reference sequence). CDR3 size: 11 residues. Trimming removed 2 bases at V and 6 bases at J, with 8 bases between. Profiling relied on immunoSEQ multiplex PCR, and the TCRdb table lists in-frame clones only, not all of them. Among around 44,000 clones listed, 94% were seen once. The rearrangement joins TRBV20-1 to TRBJ2-7; D not certain. The material was CD8+ T cells from peripheral blood mononuclear cells, obtained in the third trimester of pregnancy. This clonotype originated in a female donor with multiple sclerosis, enrolled in a pregnancy study. The chain's CDR3 is CSARRSLEQYF. For the CDR3, the DNA is TGCAGTGCTAGAAGGAGTCTCGAGCAGTACTTC.